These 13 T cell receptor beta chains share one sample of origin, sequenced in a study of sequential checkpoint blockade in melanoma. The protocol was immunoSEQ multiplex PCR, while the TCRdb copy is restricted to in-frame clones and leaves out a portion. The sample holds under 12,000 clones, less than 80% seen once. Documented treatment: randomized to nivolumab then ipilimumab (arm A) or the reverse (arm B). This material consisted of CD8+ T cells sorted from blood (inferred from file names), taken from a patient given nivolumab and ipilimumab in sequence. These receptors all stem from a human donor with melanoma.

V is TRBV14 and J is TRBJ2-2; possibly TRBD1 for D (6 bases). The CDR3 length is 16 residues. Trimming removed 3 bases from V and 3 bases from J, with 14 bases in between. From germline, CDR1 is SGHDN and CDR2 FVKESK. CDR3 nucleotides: TGTGCCAGCAGCCATTCAGGGGCACCTTACACCGGGGAGCTGTTTTTT. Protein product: CASSHSGAPYTGELFF.

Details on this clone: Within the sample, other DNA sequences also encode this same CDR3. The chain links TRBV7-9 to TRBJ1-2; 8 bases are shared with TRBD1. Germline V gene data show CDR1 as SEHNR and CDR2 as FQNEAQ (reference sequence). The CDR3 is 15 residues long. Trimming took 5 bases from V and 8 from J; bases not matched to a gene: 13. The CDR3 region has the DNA TGTGCCAGCAGCACCGGACAGGGTGTAGCAGGGGGCTACACCTTC. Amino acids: CASSTGQGVAGGYTF.

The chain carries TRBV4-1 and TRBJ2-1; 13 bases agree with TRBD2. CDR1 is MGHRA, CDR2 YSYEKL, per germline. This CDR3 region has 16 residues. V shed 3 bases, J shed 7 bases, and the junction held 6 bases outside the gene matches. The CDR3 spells CASSQHGTSGINEQFF. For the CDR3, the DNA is TGCGCCAGCAGCCAGCATGGGACTAGCGGGATTAATGAGCAGTTCTTC.

CDR3 region: CASSEDGNYGYTF. CDR3 nucleotides: TGTGCCAGCAGTGAAGACGGGAACTATGGCTACACCTTC. The chain links TRBV6-1 to TRBJ1-2; D gene uncertain. V was cut by 1 base and J by 2 bases, with 5 bases left in between. The V gene's germline CDR1 is MNHNS and CDR2 SASEGT. The CDR3 runs to 13 residues.

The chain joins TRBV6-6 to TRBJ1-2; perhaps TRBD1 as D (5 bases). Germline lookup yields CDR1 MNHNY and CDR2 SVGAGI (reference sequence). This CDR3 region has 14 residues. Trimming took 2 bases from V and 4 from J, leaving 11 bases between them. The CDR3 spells CASSYGGEGYGYTF. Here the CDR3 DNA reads TGTGCCAGCAGTTACGGAGGGGAGGGCTATGGCTACACCTTC.

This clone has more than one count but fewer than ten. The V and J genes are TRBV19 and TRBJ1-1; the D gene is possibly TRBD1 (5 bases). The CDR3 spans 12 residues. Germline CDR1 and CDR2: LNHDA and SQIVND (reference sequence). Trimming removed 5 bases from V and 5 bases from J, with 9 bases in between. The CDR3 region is CASSPSGTEAFF. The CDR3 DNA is TGTGCCAGTAGTCCCTCAGGGACTGAAGCTTTCTTT.

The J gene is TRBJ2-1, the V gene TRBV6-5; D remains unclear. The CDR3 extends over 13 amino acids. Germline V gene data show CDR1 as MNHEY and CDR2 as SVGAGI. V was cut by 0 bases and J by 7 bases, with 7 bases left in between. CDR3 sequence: CASSYSKRNEQFF. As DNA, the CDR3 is TGTGCCAGCAGTTACTCGAAGAGGAATGAGCAGTTCTTC.

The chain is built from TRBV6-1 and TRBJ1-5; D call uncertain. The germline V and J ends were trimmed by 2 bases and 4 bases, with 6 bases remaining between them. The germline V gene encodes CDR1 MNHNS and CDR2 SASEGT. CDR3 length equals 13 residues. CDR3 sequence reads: CASSEWPNQPQHF. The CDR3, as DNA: TGTGCCAGCAGTGAATGGCCAAATCAGCCCCAGCATTTT.

The CDR3 protein is CASSGASGSGNEQFF. CDR3 coding DNA: TGTGCCAGCAGTGGGGCTAGCGGGAGCGGCAATGAGCAGTTCTTC. The chain recombines TRBV2 with TRBJ2-1; 10 nucleotides match TRBD2. This CDR3 has 15 residues. V was clipped by 4 bases and J by 6 bases; unmatched bases: 6. Germline V CDR1 and CDR2: SNHLY, FYNNEI.

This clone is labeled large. CDR3 protein: CASSLIDPGGVYGYTF. The DNA for the CDR3 is TGTGCCAGCAGTTTAATTGACCCGGGGGGTGTTTATGGCTACACCTTC. The V gene is TRBV27, the J gene TRBJ1-2, with D possibly TRBD1 on 5 matching bases. Trimming left V 2 bases short and J 5 bases short, with 18 bases between. The CDR3 has 16 residues. The germline V gene encodes CDR1 MNHEY and CDR2 SMNVEV (reference sequence).

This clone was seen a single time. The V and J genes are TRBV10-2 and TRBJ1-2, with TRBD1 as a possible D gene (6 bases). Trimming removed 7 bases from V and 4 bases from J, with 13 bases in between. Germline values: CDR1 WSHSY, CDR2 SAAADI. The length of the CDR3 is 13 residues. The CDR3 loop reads CASTQGSSYGYTF. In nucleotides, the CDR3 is TGCGCCAGCACCCAGGGGTCCTCCTATGGCTACACCTTC.

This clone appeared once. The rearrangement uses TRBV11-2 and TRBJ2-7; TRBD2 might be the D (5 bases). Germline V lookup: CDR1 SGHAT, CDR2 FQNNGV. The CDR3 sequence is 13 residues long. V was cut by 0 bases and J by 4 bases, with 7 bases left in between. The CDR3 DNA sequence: TGTGCCAGCAGCTTAGACGGGATGTACGAGCAGTACTTC. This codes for CASSLDGMYEQYF.

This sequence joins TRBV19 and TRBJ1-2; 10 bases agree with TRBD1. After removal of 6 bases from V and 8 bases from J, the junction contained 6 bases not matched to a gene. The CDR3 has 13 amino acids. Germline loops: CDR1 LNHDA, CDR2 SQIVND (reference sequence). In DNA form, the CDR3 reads TGTGCCAGTAGCCAAGGACAGGGGGACGGCTACACCTTC. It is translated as CASSQGQGDGYTF.